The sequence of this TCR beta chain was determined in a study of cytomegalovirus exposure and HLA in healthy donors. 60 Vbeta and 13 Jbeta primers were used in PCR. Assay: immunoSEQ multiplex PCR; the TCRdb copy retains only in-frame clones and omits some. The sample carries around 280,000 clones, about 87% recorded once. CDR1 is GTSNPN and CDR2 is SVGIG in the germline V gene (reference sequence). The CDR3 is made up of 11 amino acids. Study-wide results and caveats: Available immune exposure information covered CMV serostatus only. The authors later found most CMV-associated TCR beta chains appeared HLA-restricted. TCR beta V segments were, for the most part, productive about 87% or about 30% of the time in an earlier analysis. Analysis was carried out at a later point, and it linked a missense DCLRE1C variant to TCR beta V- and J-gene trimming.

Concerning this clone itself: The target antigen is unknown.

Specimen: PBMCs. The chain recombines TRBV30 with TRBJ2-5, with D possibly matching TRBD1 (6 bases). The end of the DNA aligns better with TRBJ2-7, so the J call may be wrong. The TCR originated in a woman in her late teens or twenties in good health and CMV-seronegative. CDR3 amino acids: CASSRGNEQYF. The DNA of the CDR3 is TGTGCCTCCAGCAGGGGTAACGAGCAGTACTTC.